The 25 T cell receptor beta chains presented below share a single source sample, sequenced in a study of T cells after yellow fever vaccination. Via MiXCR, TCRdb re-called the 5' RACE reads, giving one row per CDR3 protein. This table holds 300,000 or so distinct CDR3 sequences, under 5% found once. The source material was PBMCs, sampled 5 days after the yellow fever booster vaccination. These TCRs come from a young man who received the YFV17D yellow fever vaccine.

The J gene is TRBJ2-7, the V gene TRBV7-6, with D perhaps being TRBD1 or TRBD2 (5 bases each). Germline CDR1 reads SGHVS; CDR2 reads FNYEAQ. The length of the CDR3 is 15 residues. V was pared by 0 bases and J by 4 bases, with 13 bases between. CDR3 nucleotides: TGTGCCAGCAGCTTAGCGTCGGGACCGGCTTACGAGCAGTACTTC. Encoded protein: CASSLASGPAYEQYF.

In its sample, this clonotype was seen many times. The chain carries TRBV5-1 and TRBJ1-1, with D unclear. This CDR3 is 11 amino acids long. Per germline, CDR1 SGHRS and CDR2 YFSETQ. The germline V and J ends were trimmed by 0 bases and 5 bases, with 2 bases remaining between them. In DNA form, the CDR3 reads TGCGCCAGCAGCTTGGAAACTGAAGCTTTCTTT. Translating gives CASSLETEAFF.

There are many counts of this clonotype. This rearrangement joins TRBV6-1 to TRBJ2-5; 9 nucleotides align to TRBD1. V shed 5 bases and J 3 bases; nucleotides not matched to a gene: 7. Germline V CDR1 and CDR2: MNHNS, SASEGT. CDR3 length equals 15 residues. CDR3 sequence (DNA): TGTGCCAGCAGTCCTCGGACAGGGGAGGAAGAGACCCAGTACTTC. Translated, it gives CASSPRTGEEETQYF.

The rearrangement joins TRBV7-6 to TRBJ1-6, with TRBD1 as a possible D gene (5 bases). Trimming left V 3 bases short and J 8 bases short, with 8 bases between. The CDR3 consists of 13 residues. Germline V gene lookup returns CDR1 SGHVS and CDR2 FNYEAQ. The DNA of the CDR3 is TGTGCCAGCAGCTTGAGGGACTATTCACCCCTCCACTTT. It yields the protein CASSLRDYSPLHF.

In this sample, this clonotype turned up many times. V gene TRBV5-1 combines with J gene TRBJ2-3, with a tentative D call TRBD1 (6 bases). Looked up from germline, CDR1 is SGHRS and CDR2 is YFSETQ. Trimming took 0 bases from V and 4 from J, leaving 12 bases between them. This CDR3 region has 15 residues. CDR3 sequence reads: CASSLEGGRADTQYF. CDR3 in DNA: TGCGCCAGCAGCTTGGAAGGGGGTAGGGCAGATACGCAGTATTTT.

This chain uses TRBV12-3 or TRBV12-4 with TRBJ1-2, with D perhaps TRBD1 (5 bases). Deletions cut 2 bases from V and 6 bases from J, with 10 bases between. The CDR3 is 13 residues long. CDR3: CASSLRQWNGYTF. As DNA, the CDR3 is TGTGCCAGCAGTTTACGACAGTGGAATGGCTACACCTTC.

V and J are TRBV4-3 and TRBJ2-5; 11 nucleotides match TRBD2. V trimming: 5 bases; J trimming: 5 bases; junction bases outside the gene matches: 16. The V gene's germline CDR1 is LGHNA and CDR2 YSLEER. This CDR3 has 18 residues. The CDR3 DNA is TGCGCCAGCAGCAGTGAGTTAGCGGGGGGGCCGATGGACGAGACCCAGTACTTC. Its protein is CASSSELAGGPMDETQYF.

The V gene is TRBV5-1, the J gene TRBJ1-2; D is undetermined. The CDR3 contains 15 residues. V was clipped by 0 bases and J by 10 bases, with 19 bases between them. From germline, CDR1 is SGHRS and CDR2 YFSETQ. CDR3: CASSLGGRTSTDYTF. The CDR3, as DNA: TGCGCCAGCAGCTTGGGGGGTCGGACCTCGACCGACTACACCTTC.

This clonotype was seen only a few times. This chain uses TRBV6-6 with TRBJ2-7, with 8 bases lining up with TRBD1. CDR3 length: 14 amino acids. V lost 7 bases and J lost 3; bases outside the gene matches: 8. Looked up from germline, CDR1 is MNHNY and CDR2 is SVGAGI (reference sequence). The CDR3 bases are TGTGCCAGCAAGACCGGGACAGGAGGCTACGAGCAGTACGTC. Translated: CASKTGTGGYEQYV.

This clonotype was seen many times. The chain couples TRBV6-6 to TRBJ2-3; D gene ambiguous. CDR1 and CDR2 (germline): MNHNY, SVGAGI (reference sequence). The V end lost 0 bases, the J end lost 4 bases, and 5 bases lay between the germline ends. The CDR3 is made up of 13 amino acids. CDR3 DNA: TGTGCCAGCAGTTACTCGCACGCAGATACGCAGTATTTT. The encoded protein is CASSYSHADTQYF.

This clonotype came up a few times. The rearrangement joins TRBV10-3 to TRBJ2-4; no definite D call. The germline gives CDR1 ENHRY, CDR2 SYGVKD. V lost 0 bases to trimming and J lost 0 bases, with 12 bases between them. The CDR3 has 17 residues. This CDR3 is CAISESPQPLAKNIQYF. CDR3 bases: TGTGCCATCAGTGAGTCGCCCCAGCCTTTAGCCAAAAACATTCAGTACTTC.

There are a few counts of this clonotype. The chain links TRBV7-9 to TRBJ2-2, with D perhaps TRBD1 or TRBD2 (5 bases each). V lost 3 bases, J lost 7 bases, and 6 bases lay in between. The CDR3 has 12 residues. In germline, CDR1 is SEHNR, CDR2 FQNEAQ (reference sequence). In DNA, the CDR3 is TGTGCCAGCAGCTTGGGGGACGGGGAGCTGTTTTTT. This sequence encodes CASSLGDGELFF.

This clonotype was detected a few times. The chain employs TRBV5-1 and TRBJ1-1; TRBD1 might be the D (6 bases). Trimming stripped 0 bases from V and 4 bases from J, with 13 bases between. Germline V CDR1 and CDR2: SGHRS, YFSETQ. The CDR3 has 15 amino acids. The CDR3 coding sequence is TGCGCCAGCAGCTTGGAGGGGGGCAGTTTCACTGAAGCTTTCTTT. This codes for CASSLEGGSFTEAFF.

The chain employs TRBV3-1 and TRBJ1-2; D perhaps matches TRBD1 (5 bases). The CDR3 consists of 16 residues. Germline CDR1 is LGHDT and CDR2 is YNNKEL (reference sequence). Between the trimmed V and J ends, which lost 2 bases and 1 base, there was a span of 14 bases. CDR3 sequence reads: CASSQKGAANNYGYTF. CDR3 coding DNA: TGTGCCAGCAGCCAAAAAGGGGCAGCGAATAACTATGGCTACACCTTC.

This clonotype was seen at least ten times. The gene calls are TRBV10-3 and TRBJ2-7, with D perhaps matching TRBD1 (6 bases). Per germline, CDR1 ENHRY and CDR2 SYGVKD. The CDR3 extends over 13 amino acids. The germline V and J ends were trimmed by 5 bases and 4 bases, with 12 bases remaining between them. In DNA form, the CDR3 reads TGTGCCATCAGTCAACAGGGTTCTTACGAGCAGTACGTC. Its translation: CAISQQGSYEQYV.

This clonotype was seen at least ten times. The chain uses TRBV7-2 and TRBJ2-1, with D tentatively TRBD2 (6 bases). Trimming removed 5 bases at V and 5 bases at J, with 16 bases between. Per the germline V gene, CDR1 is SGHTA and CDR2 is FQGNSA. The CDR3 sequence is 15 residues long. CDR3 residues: CASSPGAGRNNEQFF. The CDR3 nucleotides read TGTGCCAGCAGCCCTGGGGCAGGGAGGAACAATGAGCAGTTCTTC. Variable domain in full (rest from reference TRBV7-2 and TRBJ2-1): GAGVSQSPSNKVTEKGKDVELRCDPISGHTALYWYRQSLGQGLEFLIYFQGNSAPDKSGLPSDRFSAERTGGSVSTLTIQRTQQEDSAVYLCASSPGAGRNNEQFFGPGTRLTVL.

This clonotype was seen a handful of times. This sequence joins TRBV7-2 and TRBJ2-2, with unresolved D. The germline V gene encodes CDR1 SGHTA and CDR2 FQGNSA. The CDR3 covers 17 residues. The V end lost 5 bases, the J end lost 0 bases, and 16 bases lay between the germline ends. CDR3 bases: TGTGCCAGCAGCCGTCCGTGGAAGCGAGCGAACACCGGGGAGCTGTTTTTT. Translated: CASSRPWKRANTGELFF.

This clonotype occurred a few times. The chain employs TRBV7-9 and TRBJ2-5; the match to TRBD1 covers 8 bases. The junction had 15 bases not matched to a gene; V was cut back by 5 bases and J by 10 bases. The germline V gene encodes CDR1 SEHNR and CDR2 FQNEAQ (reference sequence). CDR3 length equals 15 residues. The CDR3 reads CASSIDRGLGGDQYF. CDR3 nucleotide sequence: TGTGCCAGCAGCATAGACAGGGGACTCGGAGGGGACCAGTACTTC.

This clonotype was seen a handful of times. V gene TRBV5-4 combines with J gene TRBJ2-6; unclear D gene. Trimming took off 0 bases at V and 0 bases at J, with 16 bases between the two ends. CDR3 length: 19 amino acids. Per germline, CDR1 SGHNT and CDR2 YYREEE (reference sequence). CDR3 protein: CASSLGFASSPSGANVLTF. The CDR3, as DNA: TGTGCCAGCAGCTTGGGTTTCGCCTCAAGCCCCTCTGGGGCCAACGTCCTGACTTTC.

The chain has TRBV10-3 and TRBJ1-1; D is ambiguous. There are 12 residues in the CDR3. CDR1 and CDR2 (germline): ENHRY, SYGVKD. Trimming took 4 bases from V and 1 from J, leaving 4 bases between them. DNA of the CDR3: TGTGCCATCAGTGCCAGGAACACTGAAGCTTTCTTT. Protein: CAISARNTEAFF.

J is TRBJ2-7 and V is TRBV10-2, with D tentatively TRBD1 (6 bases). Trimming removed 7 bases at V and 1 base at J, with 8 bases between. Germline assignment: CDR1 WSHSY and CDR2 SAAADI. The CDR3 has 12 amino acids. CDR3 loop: CASTGQSYEQYF. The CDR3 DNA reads TGCGCCAGCACCGGACAGTCCTACGAGCAGTACTTC.

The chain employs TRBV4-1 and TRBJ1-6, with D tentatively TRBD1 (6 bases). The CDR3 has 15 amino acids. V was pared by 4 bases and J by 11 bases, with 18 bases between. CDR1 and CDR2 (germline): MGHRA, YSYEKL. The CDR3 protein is CASSLTVGHTAPLHF. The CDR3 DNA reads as TGCGCCAGCAGCCTTACTGTGGGACATACGGCACCCCTCCACTTT.

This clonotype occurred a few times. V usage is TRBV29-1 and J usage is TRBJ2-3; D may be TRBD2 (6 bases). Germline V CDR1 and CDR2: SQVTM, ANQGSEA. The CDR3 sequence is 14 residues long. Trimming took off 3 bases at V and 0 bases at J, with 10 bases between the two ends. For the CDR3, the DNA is TGCAGCGTTGAGGGGGGTTCGAGCACAGATACGCAGTATTTT. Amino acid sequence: CSVEGGSSTDTQYF.

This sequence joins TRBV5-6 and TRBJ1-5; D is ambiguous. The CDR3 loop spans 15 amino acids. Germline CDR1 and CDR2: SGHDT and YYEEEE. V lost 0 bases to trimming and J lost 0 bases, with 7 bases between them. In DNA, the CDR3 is TGTGCCAGCAGCTTGGGGCCCCATAGCAATCAGCCCCAGCATTTT. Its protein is CASSLGPHSNQPQHF.

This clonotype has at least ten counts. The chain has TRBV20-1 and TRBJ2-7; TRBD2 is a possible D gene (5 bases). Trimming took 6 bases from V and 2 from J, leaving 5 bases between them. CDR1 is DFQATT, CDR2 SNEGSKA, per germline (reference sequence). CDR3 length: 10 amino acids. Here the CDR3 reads CSAGTYEQYF. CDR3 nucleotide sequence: TGCAGTGCCGGGACCTACGAGCAGTACTTC.